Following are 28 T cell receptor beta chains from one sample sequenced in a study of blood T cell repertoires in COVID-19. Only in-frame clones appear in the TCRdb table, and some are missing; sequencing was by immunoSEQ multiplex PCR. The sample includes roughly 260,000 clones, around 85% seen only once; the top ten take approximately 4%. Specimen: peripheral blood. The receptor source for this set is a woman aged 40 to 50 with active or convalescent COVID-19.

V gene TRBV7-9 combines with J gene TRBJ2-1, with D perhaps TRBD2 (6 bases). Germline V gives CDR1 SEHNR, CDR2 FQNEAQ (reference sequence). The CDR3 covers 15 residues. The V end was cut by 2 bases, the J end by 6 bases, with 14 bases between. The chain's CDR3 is CASSLSGQRVNEQFF. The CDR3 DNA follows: TGTGCCAGCAGCTTAAGTGGGCAGCGGGTCAATGAGCAGTTCTTC.

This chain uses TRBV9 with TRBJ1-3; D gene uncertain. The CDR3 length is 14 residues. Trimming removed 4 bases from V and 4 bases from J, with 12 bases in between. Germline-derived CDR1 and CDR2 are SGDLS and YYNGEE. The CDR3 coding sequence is TGTGCCAGCAGCCCTCTGGAGAGGGGAAACACCATATATTTT. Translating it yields CASSPLERGNTIYF.

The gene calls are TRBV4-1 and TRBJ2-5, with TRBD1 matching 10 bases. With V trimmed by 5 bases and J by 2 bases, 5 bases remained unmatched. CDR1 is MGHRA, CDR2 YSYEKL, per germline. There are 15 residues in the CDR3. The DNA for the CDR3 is TGCGCCAGCAGCATACCGGGACAGGGGCAAGAGACCCAGTACTTC. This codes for CASSIPGQGQETQYF.

CDR3 loop: CASRPSTGANYGYTF. The DNA for the CDR3 is TGTGCCAGCAGGCCCTCGACAGGAGCCAACTATGGCTACACCTTC. The rearrangement uses TRBV28 and TRBJ1-2; perhaps TRBD1 as D (6 bases). Germline V gene sequence: CDR1 MDHEN, CDR2 SYDVKM. Trimming cost V 6 bases and J 2 bases, with 16 bases left between them. This CDR3 comprises 15 residues.

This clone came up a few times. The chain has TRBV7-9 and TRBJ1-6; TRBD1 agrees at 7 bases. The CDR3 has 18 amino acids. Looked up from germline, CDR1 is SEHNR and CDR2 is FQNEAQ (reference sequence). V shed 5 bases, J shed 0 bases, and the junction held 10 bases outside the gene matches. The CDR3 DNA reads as TGTGCCAGCAGCGTCCCGGGACAGTCGAGCTCCTATAATTCACCCCTCCACTTT. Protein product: CASSVPGQSSSYNSPLHF.

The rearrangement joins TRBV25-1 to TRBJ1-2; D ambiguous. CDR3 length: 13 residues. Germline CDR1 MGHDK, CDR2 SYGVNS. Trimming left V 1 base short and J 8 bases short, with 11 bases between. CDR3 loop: CASSEWSSQGYTF. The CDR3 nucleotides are TGTGCCAGCAGTGAATGGTCTTCGCAGGGCTACACCTTC.

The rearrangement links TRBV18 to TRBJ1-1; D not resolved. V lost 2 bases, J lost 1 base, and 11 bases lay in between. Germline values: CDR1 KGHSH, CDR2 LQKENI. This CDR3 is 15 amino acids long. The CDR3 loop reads CASSPEADQNTEAFF. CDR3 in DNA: TGTGCCAGCTCACCAGAGGCGGATCAGAACACTGAAGCTTTCTTT.

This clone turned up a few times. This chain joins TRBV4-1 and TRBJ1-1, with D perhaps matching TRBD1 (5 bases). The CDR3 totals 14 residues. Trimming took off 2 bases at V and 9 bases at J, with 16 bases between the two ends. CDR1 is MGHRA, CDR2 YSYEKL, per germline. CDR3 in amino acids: CASSQRGDGRQAFF. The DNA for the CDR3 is TGCGCCAGCAGCCAAAGGGGTGACGGGCGACAAGCTTTCTTT.

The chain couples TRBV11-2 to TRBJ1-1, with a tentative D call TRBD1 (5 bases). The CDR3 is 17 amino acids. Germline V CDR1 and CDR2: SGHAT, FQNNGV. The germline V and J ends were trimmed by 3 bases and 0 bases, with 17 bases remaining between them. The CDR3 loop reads CASSFHSTGPLNTEAFF. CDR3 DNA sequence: TGTGCCAGCAGCTTCCATTCTACAGGACCCTTGAACACTGAAGCTTTCTTT. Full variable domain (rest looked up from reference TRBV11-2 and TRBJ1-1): EAGVAQSPRYKIIEKRQSVAFWCNPISGHATLYWYQQILGQGPKLLIQFQNNGVVDDSQLPKDRFSAERLKGVDSTLKIQPAKLEDSAVYLCASSFHSTGPLNTEAFFGQGTRLTVV.

The CDR3 DNA sequence: TGTGCCAGCAGCCTATATCTAATCTCTGGGGCCAACGTCCTGACTTTC. This encodes CASSLYLISGANVLTF. The V call is TRBV13, the J call TRBJ2-6; D gene unclear. Between the trimmed V and J ends, which lost 5 bases and 0 bases, there was a span of 11 bases. The CDR3 contains 16 residues. The germline gives CDR1 PRHDT, CDR2 FYEKMQ (reference sequence).

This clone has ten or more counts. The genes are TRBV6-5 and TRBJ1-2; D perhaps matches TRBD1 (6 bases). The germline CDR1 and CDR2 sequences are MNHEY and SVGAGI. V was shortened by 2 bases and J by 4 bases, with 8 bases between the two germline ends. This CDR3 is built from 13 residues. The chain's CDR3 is CASSYGGPYGYTF. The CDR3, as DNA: TGTGCCAGCAGTTACGGGGGCCCCTATGGCTACACCTTC.

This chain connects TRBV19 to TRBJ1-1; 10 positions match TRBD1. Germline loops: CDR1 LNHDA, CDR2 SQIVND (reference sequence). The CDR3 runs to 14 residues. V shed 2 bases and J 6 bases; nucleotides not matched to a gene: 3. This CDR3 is CASSIRDRGPEAFF. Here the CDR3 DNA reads TGTGCCAGTAGTATACGGGACAGGGGTCCTGAAGCTTTCTTT.

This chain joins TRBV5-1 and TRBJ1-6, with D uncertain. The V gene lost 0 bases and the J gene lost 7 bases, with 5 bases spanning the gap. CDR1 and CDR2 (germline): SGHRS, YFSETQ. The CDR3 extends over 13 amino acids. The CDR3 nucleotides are TGCGCCAGCAGCTTGGATCTGAATTCACCCCTCCACTTT. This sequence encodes CASSLDLNSPLHF.

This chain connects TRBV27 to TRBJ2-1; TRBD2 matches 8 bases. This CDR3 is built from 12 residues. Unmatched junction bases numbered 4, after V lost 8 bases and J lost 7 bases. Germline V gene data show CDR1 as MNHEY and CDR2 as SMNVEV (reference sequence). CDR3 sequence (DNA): TGTGCCAGCGGGCGGGGGGAGAATGAGCAGTTCTTC. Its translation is CASGRGENEQFF.

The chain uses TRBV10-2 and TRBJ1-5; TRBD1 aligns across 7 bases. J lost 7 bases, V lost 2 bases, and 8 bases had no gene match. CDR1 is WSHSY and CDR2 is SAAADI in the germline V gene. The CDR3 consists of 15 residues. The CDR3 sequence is CASSEGTGVGQPQHF. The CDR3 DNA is TGCGCCAGCAGTGAGGGTACAGGGGTCGGGCAGCCCCAGCATTTT.

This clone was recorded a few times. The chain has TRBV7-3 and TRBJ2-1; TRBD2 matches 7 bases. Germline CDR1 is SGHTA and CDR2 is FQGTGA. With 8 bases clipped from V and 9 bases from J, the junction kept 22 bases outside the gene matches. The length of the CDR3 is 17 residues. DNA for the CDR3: TGTGCCAGCCGCTCGGGCGGAGGGCTAGCGGCAGGAGGTGAGCAGTTCTTC. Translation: CASRSGGGLAAGGEQFF.

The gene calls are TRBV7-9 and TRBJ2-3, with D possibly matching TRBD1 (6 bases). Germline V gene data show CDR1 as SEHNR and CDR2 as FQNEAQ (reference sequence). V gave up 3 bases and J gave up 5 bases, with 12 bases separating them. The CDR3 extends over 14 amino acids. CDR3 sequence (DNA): TGTGCCAGCAGCTTTGAACAGGGAAGAGATACGCAGTATTTT. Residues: CASSFEQGRDTQYF.

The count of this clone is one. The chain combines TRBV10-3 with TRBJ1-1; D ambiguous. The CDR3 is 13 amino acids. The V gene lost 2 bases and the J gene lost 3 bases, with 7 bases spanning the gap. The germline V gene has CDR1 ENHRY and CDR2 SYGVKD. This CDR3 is CAISESADTEAFF. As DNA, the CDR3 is TGTGCCATCAGTGAGAGTGCGGACACTGAAGCTTTCTTT.

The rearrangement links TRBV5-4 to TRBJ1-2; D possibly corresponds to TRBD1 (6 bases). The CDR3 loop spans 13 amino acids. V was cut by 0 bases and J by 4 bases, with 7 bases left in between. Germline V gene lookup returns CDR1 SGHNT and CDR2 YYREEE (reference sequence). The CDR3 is CASSLVGGYGYTF. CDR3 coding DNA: TGTGCCAGCAGCTTGGTAGGGGGCTATGGCTACACCTTC.

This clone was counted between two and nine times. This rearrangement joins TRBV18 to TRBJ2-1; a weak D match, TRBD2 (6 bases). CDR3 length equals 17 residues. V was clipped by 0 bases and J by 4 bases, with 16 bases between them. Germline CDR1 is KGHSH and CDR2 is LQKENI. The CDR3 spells CASSPPLLAGPYNEQFF. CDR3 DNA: TGTGCCAGCTCACCACCGCTTTTGGCGGGGCCATACAATGAGCAGTTCTTC.

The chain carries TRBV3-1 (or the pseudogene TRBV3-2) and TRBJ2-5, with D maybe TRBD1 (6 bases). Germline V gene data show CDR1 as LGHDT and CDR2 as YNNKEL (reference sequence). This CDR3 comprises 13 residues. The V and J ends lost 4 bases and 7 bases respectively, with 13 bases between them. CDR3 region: CASSRDRRGTQYF. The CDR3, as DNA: TGTGCCAGCAGCCGCGACAGGAGAGGGACCCAGTACTTC.

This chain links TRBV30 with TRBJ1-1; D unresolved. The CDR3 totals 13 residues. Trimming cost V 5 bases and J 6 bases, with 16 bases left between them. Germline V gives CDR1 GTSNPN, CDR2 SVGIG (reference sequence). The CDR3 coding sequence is TGTGCCTGGGGACTTACCTTGTACGCTGAAGCTTTCTTT. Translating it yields CAWGLTLYAEAFF.

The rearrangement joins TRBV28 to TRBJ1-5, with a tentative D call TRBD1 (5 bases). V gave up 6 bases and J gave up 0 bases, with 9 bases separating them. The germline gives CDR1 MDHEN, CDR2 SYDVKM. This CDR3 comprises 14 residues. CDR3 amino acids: CASSRDSSNQPQHF. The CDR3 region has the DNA TGTGCCAGCAGCAGAGACAGTAGCAATCAGCCCCAGCATTTT.

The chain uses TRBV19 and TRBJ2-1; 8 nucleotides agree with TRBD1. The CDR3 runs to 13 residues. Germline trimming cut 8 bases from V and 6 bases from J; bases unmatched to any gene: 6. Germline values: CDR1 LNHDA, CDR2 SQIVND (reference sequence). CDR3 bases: TGTGCCAGTTCTGGACAGGGTTTCAATGAGCAGTTCTTC. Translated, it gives CASSGQGFNEQFF.

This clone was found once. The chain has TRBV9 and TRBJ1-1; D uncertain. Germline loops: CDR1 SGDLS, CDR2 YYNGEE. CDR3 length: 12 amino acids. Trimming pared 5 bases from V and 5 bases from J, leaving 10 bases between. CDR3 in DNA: TGTGCCAGCAGTGGAATCGGGACTGAAGCTTTCTTT. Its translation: CASSGIGTEAFF.

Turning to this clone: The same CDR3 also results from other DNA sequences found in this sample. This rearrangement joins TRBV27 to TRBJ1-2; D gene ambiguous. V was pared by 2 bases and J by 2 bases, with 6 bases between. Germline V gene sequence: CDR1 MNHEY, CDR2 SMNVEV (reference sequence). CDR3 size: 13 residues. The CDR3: CASSLTGNYGYTF. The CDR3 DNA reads TGTGCCAGCAGTTTAACGGGGAACTATGGCTACACCTTC.

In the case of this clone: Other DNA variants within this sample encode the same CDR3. The CDR3 loop reads CASSFRGQETQYF. The CDR3, as DNA: TGTGCCAGCAGTTTTAGGGGGCAAGAGACCCAGTACTTC. V usage is TRBV12-3 or TRBV12-4 and J usage is TRBJ2-5; a possible D gene is TRBD1 (6 bases). The CDR3 has 13 amino acids. V lost 3 bases and J lost 2, with 7 bases in between.

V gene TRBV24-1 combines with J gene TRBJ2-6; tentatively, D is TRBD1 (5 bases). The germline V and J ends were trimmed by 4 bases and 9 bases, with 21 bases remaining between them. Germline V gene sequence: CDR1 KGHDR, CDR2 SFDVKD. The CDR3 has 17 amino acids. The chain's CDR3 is CATSDHRWNRSINVLTF. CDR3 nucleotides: TGTGCCACCAGTGACCACAGATGGAACAGGTCTATCAACGTCCTGACTTTC.